This T cell receptor (beta chain) stems from a study of shared clonotypes between healthy human individuals. Study-wide findings and caveats: Estimated clonotype richness was generally higher in naive than memory subsets.

Terminally differentiated effector memory CD45RA+ cells were excluded from the naive CD8 cells, which were CD45RO-negative and positively selected for CCR7. Healthy HIV-negative adults with no recent acute infections or vaccinations were recruited as donors. Profiling relied on immunoSEQ multiplex PCR, and the TCRdb table lists in-frame clones only, not all of them. The sample lists millions of clones; about 94% were seen once. A note on this clone: The antigen is not known.

The CDR3 has 15 amino acids. Germline CDR1 LGHNA, CDR2 YSLEER. The V end was cut by 0 bases, the J end by 3 bases, with 12 bases between. The J gene is TRBJ2-7, the V gene TRBV4-3; D may be TRBD1 (6 bases). The sample comprised naive CD8+ T cells sorted from blood. The receptor's source is a man between 18 and 29 years old in good health. The CDR3 sequence: CASSQERDTRYEQYF. The CDR3 region has the DNA TGCGCCAGCAGCCAAGAAAGGGACACACGCTACGAGCAGTACTTC.